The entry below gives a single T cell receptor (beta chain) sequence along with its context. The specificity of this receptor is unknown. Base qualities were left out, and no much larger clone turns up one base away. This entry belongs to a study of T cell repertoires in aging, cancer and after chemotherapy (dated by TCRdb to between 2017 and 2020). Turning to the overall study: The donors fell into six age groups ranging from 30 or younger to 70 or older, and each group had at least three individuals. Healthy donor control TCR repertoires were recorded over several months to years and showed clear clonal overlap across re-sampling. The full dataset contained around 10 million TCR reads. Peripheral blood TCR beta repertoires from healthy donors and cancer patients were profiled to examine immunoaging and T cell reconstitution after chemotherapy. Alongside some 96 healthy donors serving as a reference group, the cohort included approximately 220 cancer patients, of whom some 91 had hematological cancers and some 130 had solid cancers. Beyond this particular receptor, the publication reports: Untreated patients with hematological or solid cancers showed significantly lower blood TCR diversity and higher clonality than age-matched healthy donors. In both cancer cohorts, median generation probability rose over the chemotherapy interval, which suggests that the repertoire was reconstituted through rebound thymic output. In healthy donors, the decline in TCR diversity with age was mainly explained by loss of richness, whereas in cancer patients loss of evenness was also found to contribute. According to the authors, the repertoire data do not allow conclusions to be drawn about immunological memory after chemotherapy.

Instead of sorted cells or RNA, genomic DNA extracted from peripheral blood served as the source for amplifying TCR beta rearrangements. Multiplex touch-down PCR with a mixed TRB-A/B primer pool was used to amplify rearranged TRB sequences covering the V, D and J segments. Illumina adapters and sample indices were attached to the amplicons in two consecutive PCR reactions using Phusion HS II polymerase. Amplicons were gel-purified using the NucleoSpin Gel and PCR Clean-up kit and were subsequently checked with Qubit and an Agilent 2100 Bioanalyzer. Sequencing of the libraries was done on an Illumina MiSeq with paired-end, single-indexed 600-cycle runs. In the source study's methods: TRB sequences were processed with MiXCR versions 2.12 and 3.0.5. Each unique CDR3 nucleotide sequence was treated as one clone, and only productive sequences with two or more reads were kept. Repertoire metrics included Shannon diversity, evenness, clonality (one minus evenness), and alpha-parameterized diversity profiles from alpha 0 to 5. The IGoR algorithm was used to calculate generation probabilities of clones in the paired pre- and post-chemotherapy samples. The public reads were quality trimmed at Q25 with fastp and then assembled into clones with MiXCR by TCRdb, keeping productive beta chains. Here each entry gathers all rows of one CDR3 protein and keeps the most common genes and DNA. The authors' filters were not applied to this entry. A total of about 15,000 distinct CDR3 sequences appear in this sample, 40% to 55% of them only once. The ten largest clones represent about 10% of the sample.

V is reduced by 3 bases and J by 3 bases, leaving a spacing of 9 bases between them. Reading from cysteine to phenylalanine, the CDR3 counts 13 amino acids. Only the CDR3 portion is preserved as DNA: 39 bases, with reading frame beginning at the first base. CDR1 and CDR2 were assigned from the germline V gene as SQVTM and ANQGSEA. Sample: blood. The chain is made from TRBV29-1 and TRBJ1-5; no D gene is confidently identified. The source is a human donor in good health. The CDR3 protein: CSVEEGANQPQHF. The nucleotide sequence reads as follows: TGCAGCGTTGAGGAGGGCGCCAATCAGCCCCAGCATTTT. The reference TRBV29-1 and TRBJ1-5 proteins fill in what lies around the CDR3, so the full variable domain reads SAVISQKPSRDICQRGTSLTIQCQVDSQVTMMFWYRQQPGQSLTLIATANQGSEATYESGFVIDKFPISRPNLTFSTLTVSNMSPEDSSIYLCSVEEGANQPQHFGDGTRLSIL.